This record covers a single T cell receptor (beta chain). The germline V and J ends were trimmed by 5 bases and 7 bases, with 17 bases remaining between them. Per germline, CDR1 MNHEY and CDR2 SVGEGT. This CDR3 has 14 residues. The data originate from a study of blood T cell repertoires in COVID-19. At the level of the study: Donors in the United States, Italy and Spain gave samples during acute or convalescent COVID-19. T cells, B-cell-depleted T cells, or PBMCs supplied cDNA or gDNA.

In the original processing: Amplification of reference gene primers provided the estimated nucleated cell counts. Measured with immunoSEQ multiplex PCR; TCRdb has only the in-frame clones, and not every one. V and J calls and clone size come straight from that table; D and trimming were deduced from the DNA. The top ten hold under 6% of the sample, which has 70,000 to 80,000 clones, around nine tenths seen once. The origin of this receptor is a human donor in a cohort sampled during active COVID-19. The sequencing sample was made of peripheral blood. The gene calls are TRBV6-2 or TRBV6-3 and TRBJ1-1, with D hard to call. The DNA for the CDR3 is TGTGCCAGCAGTGCCGTGTTCGGGATGGGTGAAGCTTTCTTT. It translates to CASSAVFGMGEAFF.